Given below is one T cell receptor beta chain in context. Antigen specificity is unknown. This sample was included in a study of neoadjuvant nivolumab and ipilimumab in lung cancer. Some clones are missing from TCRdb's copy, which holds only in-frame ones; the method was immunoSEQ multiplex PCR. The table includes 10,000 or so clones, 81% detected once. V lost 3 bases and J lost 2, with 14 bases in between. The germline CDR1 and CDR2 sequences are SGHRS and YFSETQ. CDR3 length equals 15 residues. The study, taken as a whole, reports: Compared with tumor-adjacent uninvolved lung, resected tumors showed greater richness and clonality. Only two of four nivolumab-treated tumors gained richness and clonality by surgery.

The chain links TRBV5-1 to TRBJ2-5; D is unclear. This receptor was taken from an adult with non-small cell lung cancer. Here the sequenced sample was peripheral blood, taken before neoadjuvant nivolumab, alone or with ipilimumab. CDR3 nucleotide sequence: TGCGCCAGCAGCTACGACGTCGACAAGCAAGAGACCCAGTACTTC. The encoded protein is CASSYDVDKQETQYF.